These T cell receptor beta chains were read from a single sample in a study of shared clonotypes between healthy human individuals. Clones were read by immunoSEQ multiplex PCR, and TCRdb kept only the in-frame ones, dropping some. Of roughly 1,500,000 clones listed, approximately 98.5% are singletons. Material for sequencing was naive CD4+ T cells sorted from blood. The source is a man aged 25-45 years in good health. Each CDR3 is given with its conserved first and last residue. Each record gives: clone size, V gene, D gene, J gene, CDR3 DNA, CDR3 protein. D genes are given only for firm matches. Not every row has a clone size; where given, it reads once, few, many or a size class.

abundance: -
v_gene: TRBV5-1
d_gene: TRBD1
j_gene: TRBJ2-5
CDR3nt: TGCGCCAGCAGCCTACTTAGGGGGACAGGGGTAGAGACCCAGTACTTC
CDR3aa: CASSLLRGTGVETQYF

abundance: -
v_gene: TRBV18
d_gene: TRBD1
j_gene: TRBJ1-1
CDR3nt: TGTGCCAGCTCACCATTTAAGGGACAGGGGATTAGTGGAGCTTTCTTT
CDR3aa: CASSPFKGQGISGAFF

abundance: -
v_gene: TRBV5-8
d_gene: -
j_gene: TRBJ1-5
CDR3nt: TGTGCCAGCAGCTTGGTCAGGGGAAATCAGCCCCAGCATTTT
CDR3aa: CASSLVRGNQPQHF

abundance: -
v_gene: TRBV30
d_gene: TRBD1
j_gene: TRBJ2-5
CDR3nt: TGTGCCTGGAGTGTACGGGGGACAGGGGTTCAAGAGACCCAGTACTTC
CDR3aa: CAWSVRGTGVQETQYF

abundance: -
v_gene: TRBV7-2
d_gene: TRBD1
j_gene: TRBJ1-2
CDR3nt: TGTGCCAGCAGCGCCTCGGACAGGTTTTCCTATGGCTACACCTTC
CDR3aa: CASSASDRFSYGYTF

abundance: -
v_gene: TRBV29-1
d_gene: -
j_gene: TRBJ2-1
CDR3nt: TGCAGCGTTCAACGACAGGCAATCCACAATGAGCAGTTCTTC
CDR3aa: CSVQRQAIHNEQFF

abundance: -
v_gene: TRBV5-6
d_gene: -
j_gene: TRBJ2-3
CDR3nt: TGTGCCAGCAGCTTGCGACTTCCAGATACGCAGTATTTT
CDR3aa: CASSLRLPDTQYF

abundance: -
v_gene: TRBV14
d_gene: -
j_gene: TRBJ2-2
CDR3nt: TGTGCCAGCAGCCAAATGGTCGCCGGGGAGCTGTTTTTT
CDR3aa: CASSQMVAGELFF

abundance: -
v_gene: TRBV4-3
d_gene: TRBD2
j_gene: TRBJ2-1
CDR3nt: TGCGCCAGCAGCCAAGATCCCGGGACTAGTGCCTTGGGGTTCTTC
CDR3aa: CASSQDPGTSALGFF

abundance: -
v_gene: TRBV6-6
d_gene: -
j_gene: TRBJ1-1
CDR3nt: TGTGCCAGCAGGTCAGGTTTATCTGAAGCTTTCTTT
CDR3aa: CASRSGLSEAFF

abundance: -
v_gene: TRBV29-1
d_gene: TRBD1
j_gene: TRBJ1-2
CDR3nt: TGCAGCGTTGGTAGGTGGGACAGCACCTATGGCTACACCTTC
CDR3aa: CSVGRWDSTYGYTF

abundance: -
v_gene: TRBV28
d_gene: TRBD1
j_gene: TRBJ2-3
CDR3nt: TGTGCCAGCAGTCATCCCCGGACAGGGGGAACAGATACGCAGTATTTT
CDR3aa: CASSHPRTGGTDTQYF

abundance: -
v_gene: TRBV7-2
d_gene: TRBD2
j_gene: TRBJ2-7
CDR3nt: TGTGCCAGCAGCTTAAGTAGGACTAGCGGAAGTTACGAGCAGTACTTC
CDR3aa: CASSLSRTSGSYEQYF

abundance: -
v_gene: TRBV5-1
d_gene: -
j_gene: TRBJ2-2
CDR3nt: TGCGCCAGCAGCGAGGGAGCGAACACCGGGGAGCTGTTTTTT
CDR3aa: CASSEGANTGELFF

abundance: -
v_gene: TRBV2
d_gene: TRBD2
j_gene: TRBJ2-5
CDR3nt: TGTGCCAGCAGTGGGCCTCAAGCGGGAGGCCTGGGGGAGACCCAGTACTTC
CDR3aa: CASSGPQAGGLGETQYF

abundance: -
v_gene: TRBV28
d_gene: -
j_gene: TRBJ1-1
CDR3nt: TGTGCCAGCAGTATCCCTGCTGAAGCTTTCTTT
CDR3aa: CASSIPAEAFF

abundance: -
v_gene: TRBV6-5
d_gene: -
j_gene: TRBJ2-7
CDR3nt: TGTGCCAGCAGTTACAACCAGCTCTACGAGCAGTACTTC
CDR3aa: CASSYNQLYEQYF

abundance: -
v_gene: TRBV10-2
d_gene: TRBD2
j_gene: TRBJ2-3
CDR3nt: TGCGCCAGCAGTGAGCCTAGCGGGGGGACAGATACGCAGTATTTT
CDR3aa: CASSEPSGGTDTQYF

abundance: -
v_gene: TRBV5-1
d_gene: TRBD1
j_gene: TRBJ1-1
CDR3nt: TGCGCCAGCAGCAACAGGACAGGGGGGAACACTGAAGCTTTCTTT
CDR3aa: CASSNRTGGNTEAFF

abundance: -
v_gene: TRBV6-4
d_gene: -
j_gene: TRBJ2-2
CDR3nt: TGTGCCAGCAGTGAGGGACTTTCCACCGGGGAGCTGTTTTTT
CDR3aa: CASSEGLSTGELFF

abundance: -
v_gene: TRBV5-6
d_gene: -
j_gene: TRBJ2-7
CDR3nt: TGTGCCAGCAGCCCCACAGGCCCGAGCTCCTACGAGCAGTACTTC
CDR3aa: CASSPTGPSSYEQYF

abundance: -
v_gene: TRBV27
d_gene: TRBD2
j_gene: TRBJ2-2
CDR3nt: TGTGCCAGCAGTTTATTAGCGGGAGAGACCGGGGAGCTGTTTTTT
CDR3aa: CASSLLAGETGELFF

abundance: -
v_gene: TRBV5-1
d_gene: TRBD1
j_gene: TRBJ1-4
CDR3nt: TGCGCCAGCAGCTCAACCGGGACAGGGAGAAATGAAAAACTGTTTTTT
CDR3aa: CASSSTGTGRNEKLFF

abundance: -
v_gene: TRBV6-1
d_gene: TRBD1
j_gene: TRBJ1-2
CDR3nt: TGTGCCAGCAGTGAAGGGACAGGGGCTAACTATGGCTACACCTTC
CDR3aa: CASSEGTGANYGYTF

abundance: -
v_gene: TRBV28
d_gene: TRBD2
j_gene: TRBJ2-2
CDR3nt: TGTGCCAGCAGGACGATAGCGGGAATAAGTTCGAACACCGGGGAGCTGTTTTTT
CDR3aa: CASRTIAGISSNTGELFF

abundance: -
v_gene: TRBV7-6
d_gene: -
j_gene: TRBJ2-1
CDR3nt: TGTGCCAGCAGCCCAAGCATGGGGGCAGAGCAGTTCTTC
CDR3aa: CASSPSMGAEQFF

abundance: -
v_gene: TRBV5-1
d_gene: -
j_gene: TRBJ2-7
CDR3nt: TGCGCCAGCAGCTCACAGGATCCTTCCTACGAGCAGTACTTC
CDR3aa: CASSSQDPSYEQYF

abundance: -
v_gene: TRBV20-1
d_gene: -
j_gene: TRBJ2-7
CDR3nt: TGCAGTGCCCGGGTCATAAAGCAGTACTTC
CDR3aa: CSARVIKQYF

abundance: -
v_gene: TRBV28
d_gene: TRBD2
j_gene: TRBJ2-7
CDR3nt: TGTGCCAGCAGTCGGGCGGGAGGGACATCCGAGCAGTACTTC
CDR3aa: CASSRAGGTSEQYF

abundance: -
v_gene: TRBV11-2
d_gene: TRBD2
j_gene: TRBJ2-7
CDR3nt: TGTGCCAGCAGCTTTCTTAGGCGGGAGGAGTACTTC
CDR3aa: CASSFLRREEYF

abundance: -
v_gene: TRBV6-5
d_gene: -
j_gene: TRBJ2-7
CDR3nt: TGTGCCAGCACTAGAGGACAGGAGCAGTACTTC
CDR3aa: CASTRGQEQYF

abundance: -
v_gene: TRBV19
d_gene: -
j_gene: TRBJ2-7
CDR3nt: TGTGCCAGTAGTCTTCAAACGACCGCTACATTTGACGAGCAGTACTTC
CDR3aa: CASSLQTTATFDEQYF

abundance: -
v_gene: TRBV28
d_gene: -
j_gene: TRBJ2-7
CDR3nt: TGTGCCAGCAGCAAAATCGGAAAGGAATCCTACGAGCAGTACTTC
CDR3aa: CASSKIGKESYEQYF

abundance: -
v_gene: TRBV10-2
d_gene: -
j_gene: TRBJ2-7
CDR3nt: TGCGCCAGCAGGTCTTCCTACGAGCAGTACTTC
CDR3aa: CASRSSYEQYF

abundance: -
v_gene: TRBV6-6
d_gene: -
j_gene: TRBJ1-4
CDR3nt: TGTGCCAGCAGTTACGGGGGGACGAATGAAAAACTGTTTTTT
CDR3aa: CASSYGGTNEKLFF

abundance: -
v_gene: TRBV5-1
d_gene: -
j_gene: TRBJ1-4
CDR3nt: TGCGCCAGCAGCGCTGACCTTGCAACTAATGAAAAACTGTTTTTT
CDR3aa: CASSADLATNEKLFF

abundance: -
v_gene: TRBV7-6
d_gene: -
j_gene: TRBJ2-7
CDR3nt: TGTGCCAGCAGCTTAGAAGGGGCGGTTGGAACCTACGAGCAGTACTTC
CDR3aa: CASSLEGAVGTYEQYF

abundance: -
v_gene: TRBV6-5
d_gene: -
j_gene: TRBJ1-4
CDR3nt: TGTGCCAGCAGTTACTTGGGCGAAAAACTGTTTTTT
CDR3aa: CASSYLGEKLFF

abundance: once
v_gene: TRBV18
d_gene: TRBD2
j_gene: TRBJ2-7
CDR3nt: TGTGCCAGCTCACCACTGGAGCGGGAGCGGAGCGAGCAGTACTTC
CDR3aa: CASSPLERERSEQYF

abundance: -
v_gene: TRBV6-4
d_gene: TRBD2
j_gene: TRBJ2-7
CDR3nt: TGTGCCAGCAGCCGGGAGGGCGGGAACCACGAGCAGTACTTC
CDR3aa: CASSREGGNHEQYF

abundance: -
v_gene: TRBV5-1
d_gene: -
j_gene: TRBJ2-6
CDR3nt: TGCGCCAGCAGCTTGGGCGGGTCTGGGGCCAACGTCCTGACTTTC
CDR3aa: CASSLGGSGANVLTF

abundance: -
v_gene: TRBV30
d_gene: -
j_gene: TRBJ1-3
CDR3nt: TGTGCCTGGACAGGGGCAGGAAACACCATATATTTT
CDR3aa: CAWTGAGNTIYF

abundance: -
v_gene: TRBV9
d_gene: -
j_gene: TRBJ1-2
CDR3nt: TGTGCCAGCAGCGTAGATTCCACCTTTGGTGGCTACACCTTC
CDR3aa: CASSVDSTFGGYTF

abundance: -
v_gene: TRBV30
d_gene: TRBD2
j_gene: TRBJ2-1
CDR3nt: TGTGCCTGGAGTGTCGGGATAGCGGGGGACAATGAGCAGTTCTTC
CDR3aa: CAWSVGIAGDNEQFF

abundance: -
v_gene: TRBV2
d_gene: -
j_gene: TRBJ2-1
CDR3nt: TGTGCCAGCGGGCTAGTGACTCCGAAGTGGGAGCAGTTCTTC
CDR3aa: CASGLVTPKWEQFF

abundance: -
v_gene: TRBV9
d_gene: TRBD2
j_gene: TRBJ2-1
CDR3nt: TGTGCCAGCAGCGCGGCCGTGGGACTAAACAATGAGCAGTTCTTC
CDR3aa: CASSAAVGLNNEQFF

abundance: -
v_gene: TRBV7-9
d_gene: -
j_gene: TRBJ2-7
CDR3nt: TGTGCCAGCAGCCTAGTAGGGCCCTTGGGCTTAGCTCCTGGCGAGCAGTACTTC
CDR3aa: CASSLVGPLGLAPGEQYF

abundance: -
v_gene: TRBV14
d_gene: TRBD2
j_gene: TRBJ2-7
CDR3nt: TGTGCCAGCAGCTCATGGACTAGCGGGAGTTCACACGAGCAGTACTTC
CDR3aa: CASSSWTSGSSHEQYF